The clone carrying this T cell receptor beta chain showed up many times. Its antigen is not known. Germline V gene data show CDR1 as SGHTA and CDR2 as FQGNSA. This CDR3 contains 15 residues. V lost 5 bases, J lost 4 bases, and 17 bases lay in between. This record comes from a study of T cell repertoires in cytomegalovirus infection. The overall study: The authors used CMV epitopes that were HLA-C-restricted (recently identified) and HLA-B-restricted (well studied). Indicated by public TCR beta signatures were CMV infection and matching HLA type.

Via MiXCR, TCRdb re-called the reads, giving one row per CDR3 protein. The sample lists about 890,000 distinct CDR3 sequences, more than 25% occurring once. Study results and caveats: HLA-C-restricted CMV-specific TCR beta clonotypes were dominant in the ex vivo response. Cumulative public TCR beta family frequency identified CMV carriers with the relevant HLA.

This sequence was found in a human donor in good health (CMV status not recorded). Some clones in this sample may be carry-over from other donors' samples. The sequenced sample was cultured CD8+ T cells from PBMCs, obtained from culture after CMV antigen stimulation. This sequence joins TRBV7-2 and TRBJ2-5, with D possibly matching TRBD2 (6 bases). The CDR3: CASSLRLVLGETQYF. Here the CDR3 DNA reads TGTGCCAGCAGCCTTCGACTAGTTCTAGGAGAGACCCAGTACTTC.